Listed below are T cell receptor beta chains from one sample, sequenced in a study of blood T cells in healthy people across ages. TCRdb independently ran MiXCR on the 5' RACE reads; one entry per CDR3 protein. Of hundreds of thousands of distinct CDR3 sequences listed, around a quarter were seen once; the top ten hold more than 7.5%. The sample was also reused in another study, on T cells of mothers and their children.

Sequencing was done on a sample of blood. The receptors here all came from a boy younger than 18 in good health. Each CDR3 is given with its conserved first and last residue. A D gene is named only where the DNA matches it firmly. Rows may omit the clone size; those that give it use once, few, many or a size class.

D: NA; size: NA; J: TRBJ2-3; V: TRBV7-9; DNA: TGTGCCAGCAACCCGTCAGGGGGAGGCTTCCCAGATACGCAGTATTTT; CDR3: CASNPSGGGFPDTQYF
D: NA; size: once; J: TRBJ2-7; V: TRBV6-2/TRBV6-3; DNA: TGTGCCAGCAGTGTTCATAGGGGACAACTCTCCTACGAGCAGTACTTC; CDR3: CASSVHRGQLSYEQYF
D: TRBD1; size: many; J: TRBJ2-7; V: TRBV7-2; DNA: TGCGCCAGCAGCTTGGACAGGGGCAGCTACGAGCAGTACTTC; CDR3: CASSLDRGSYEQYF
D: TRBD1; size: NA; J: TRBJ2-5; V: TRBV7-2; DNA: TGTGCCAGCAGCTACCTCAGGGGGCGACGAGAGCAGTACTTC; CDR3: CASSYLRGRREQYF
D: NA; size: few; J: TRBJ1-3; V: TRBV6-1; DNA: TGTGCCAGCAGTGATACCGGGTTTGGAAACACCATATATTTT; CDR3: CASSDTGFGNTIYF
D: TRBD2; size: few; J: TRBJ2-7; V: TRBV10-2; DNA: TGCGCCAGCAGTGAGGGGGGACTAGCGGCCAACTACGAGCAGTACTTC; CDR3: CASSEGGLAANYEQYF
D: NA; size: NA; J: TRBJ1-4; V: TRBV7-2; DNA: TGTGCCAGCAGCTCCAAGACAGGAGCAACTAATGAAAAACTGTTTTTT; CDR3: CASSSKTGATNEKLFF
D: NA; size: few; J: TRBJ2-4; V: TRBV28; DNA: TGTGCCAGCACGGGCGGGATCGCAAACATTCAGTACTTC; CDR3: CASTGGIANIQYF
D: NA; size: few; J: TRBJ1-2; V: TRBV4-2; DNA: TGTGCCAGCAGCCAAGCTTCGGCGGTTAACTATGGCTACACCTTC; CDR3: CASSQASAVNYGYTF
D: TRBD2; size: NA; J: TRBJ2-7; V: TRBV4-1; DNA: TGCGCCAGCAGTCACGGTAGCGGGCCGCCCCACGAGCAGTACTTC; CDR3: CASSHGSGPPHEQYF
D: NA; size: few; J: TRBJ1-4; V: TRBV2; DNA: TGTGCCAGCAGTGACATTTCGGGTAAACTGTTTTTT; CDR3: CASSDISGKLFF
D: TRBD2; size: few; J: TRBJ2-5; V: TRBV5-1; DNA: TGCGCCAGCACCGAAGGGAGCGGGGGGTACCAAGAGACCCAGTACTTC; CDR3: CASTEGSGGYQETQYF
D: NA; size: few; J: TRBJ1-2; V: TRBV7-9; DNA: TGTGCCAGCAGTTCCGACACGGCCTATGGCTACACCTTC; CDR3: CASSSDTAYGYTF
D: NA; size: NA; J: TRBJ2-1; V: TRBV12-3/TRBV12-4; DNA: TGTGCCAGTCGAAAAAGCCGGGATCGTAAGGAGAATGAGCAGTTCTTC; CDR3: CASRKSRDRKENEQFF
D: NA; size: few; J: TRBJ2-7; V: TRBV4-2; DNA: TGTGCCAGCAGCCAAGATCTGGCAGTATACGAGCAGTACTTC; CDR3: CASSQDLAVYEQYF
D: NA; size: NA; J: TRBJ1-5; V: TRBV6-5; DNA: TGTGCCAGCAGTTACGCGATTTCAGGGCCCCAGCATTTT; CDR3: CASSYAISGPQHF
D: NA; size: few; J: TRBJ1-1; V: TRBV7-9; DNA: TGTGCCAGCAGCTCCAGCCCCATGAACACTGAAGCTTTCTTT; CDR3: CASSSSPMNTEAFF
D: TRBD2; size: NA; J: TRBJ2-7; V: TRBV28; DNA: TGTGCCAGCAGTTCGATCTCCGGGACTAGCGGAAACTACGAGCAGTACTTC; CDR3: CASSSISGTSGNYEQYF
D: NA; size: few; J: TRBJ1-5; V: TRBV4-3; DNA: TGCGCCAGCAGCCAAGACAGGTTGCATAATCAGCCCCATCATTTT; CDR3: CASSQDRLHNQPHHF
D: TRBD1; size: NA; J: TRBJ1-2; V: TRBV2; DNA: TGTGCCAGCAGTGGGACAGGGGGTTATGGCTACACCTTC; CDR3: CASSGTGGYGYTF
D: NA; size: NA; J: TRBJ2-7; V: TRBV20-1; DNA: TGCAGTGCTAGAGCCTCCGAAGAAACCTACGAGCAGTACTTC; CDR3: CSARASEETYEQYF
D: TRBD1; size: NA; J: TRBJ2-7; V: TRBV20-1; DNA: TGCAGTGCAAAGGGACAGGGCCCCTACGAGCAGTACTTC; CDR3: CSAKGQGPYEQYF
D: TRBD1; size: few; J: TRBJ2-7; V: TRBV12-3/TRBV12-4; DNA: TGTGCCAGCAGTAATTACAGGGGGGTGGACGGGAGTCCCCACGAGCAGTACTTC; CDR3: CASSNYRGVDGSPHEQYF
D: NA; size: NA; J: TRBJ2-7; V: TRBV6-2/TRBV6-3; DNA: TGTGCCAGCGAGGCAGACTCTGACTACGAGCAGTACTTC; CDR3: CASEADSDYEQYF
D: TRBD2; size: NA; J: TRBJ2-7; V: TRBV27; DNA: TGTGCCAGCAGCGACGGGAGGAGTCCCTACGAGCAGTACTTC; CDR3: CASSDGRSPYEQYF
D: NA; size: few; J: TRBJ2-7; V: TRBV28; DNA: TGTGCCAGCAGTTTTGTCGGGTCGAGCTCCTACGAGCAGTACTTC; CDR3: CASSFVGSSSYEQYF
D: NA; size: few; J: TRBJ2-7; V: TRBV7-9; DNA: TGTGCCAGCAGCTTAGCGTCTTCTGGGGGGCTCCACGAGCAGTACTTC; CDR3: CASSLASSGGLHEQYF
D: NA; size: few; J: TRBJ2-2; V: TRBV29-1; DNA: TGCAGCGGACAGAGCACCGGGGAGCTGTTTTTT; CDR3: CSGQSTGELFF
D: NA; size: NA; J: TRBJ2-1; V: TRBV29-1; DNA: TGCAGCGTTGAAATCCAGGGGGGGTACAATGAGCAGTTCTTC; CDR3: CSVEIQGGYNEQFF
D: NA; size: NA; J: TRBJ2-1; V: TRBV6-6; DNA: TGTGCCAGCAGTTATAGGAGGGAGTTAATCTACAATGAGCAGTTCTTC; CDR3: CASSYRRELIYNEQFF
D: NA; size: NA; J: TRBJ2-1; V: TRBV20-1; DNA: TGCAGCGGGAGAGATGAGCAGTTCTTC; CDR3: CSGRDEQFF
D: NA; size: few; J: TRBJ2-3; V: TRBV7-2; DNA: TGTGCCAGCAGCTTATATGGGTTGGGGACTAGCACAGATACGCAGTATTTT; CDR3: CASSLYGLGTSTDTQYF
D: NA; size: few; J: TRBJ2-7; V: TRBV11-2; DNA: TGTGCCAGCAGCTTAGCGCCGGACAGAACCTACGAGCAGTACTTC; CDR3: CASSLAPDRTYEQYF
D: NA; size: many; J: TRBJ1-2; V: TRBV5-1; DNA: TGTGCCAGCAGCCCCGACAGTAACTATGGCTACACCTTC; CDR3: CASSPDSNYGYTF
D: TRBD2; size: NA; J: TRBJ2-5; V: TRBV28; DNA: TGTGCCAGCAGAGCGGGAGGGCCCCAAGAGACCCAGTACTTC; CDR3: CASRAGGPQETQYF
D: NA; size: few; J: TRBJ2-1; V: TRBV19; DNA: TGTGCCAGTACCCGACGGGACACAGACAATGAGCAGTTCTTC; CDR3: CASTRRDTDNEQFF
D: NA; size: few; J: TRBJ2-5; V: TRBV29-1; DNA: TGCAGCGTTGAAGACCTCCTGGAAGAAGAGACCCAGTACTTC; CDR3: CSVEDLLEEETQYF
D: NA; size: few; J: TRBJ2-5; V: TRBV12-3/TRBV12-4; DNA: TGTGCCAGCACCGCGGACAGCCAAGAGACCCAGTACTTC; CDR3: CASTADSQETQYF
D: TRBD2; size: few; J: TRBJ2-5; V: TRBV5-1; DNA: TGCGCCAGCAGTGGGAGCGGGGCGTACCAAGAGACCCAGTACTTC; CDR3: CASSGSGAYQETQYF
D: TRBD2; size: NA; J: TRBJ2-5; V: TRBV29-1; DNA: TGCAGCGTCGCTCTAGCGGGAGGGCGTGAGACCCAGTACTTC; CDR3: CSVALAGGRETQYF
D: NA; size: NA; J: TRBJ2-3; V: TRBV7-9; DNA: TGTGCCAGCAGCTTGGGACCGGCAGGGGCAAGCCCAGATACGCAGTATTTT; CDR3: CASSLGPAGASPDTQYF
D: NA; size: NA; J: TRBJ1-1; V: TRBV12-3/TRBV12-4; DNA: TGTGCCAGCAGTTTAGTTAACAGAGAGAACACTGAAGCTTTCTTT; CDR3: CASSLVNRENTEAFF
D: TRBD2; size: NA; J: TRBJ2-3; V: TRBV7-8; DNA: TGTGCCAGCAGCTTAGACGGGAGGGTCACAGATACGCAGTATTTT; CDR3: CASSLDGRVTDTQYF
D: TRBD2; size: few; J: TRBJ2-5; V: TRBV6-1; DNA: TGTGCCAGCAGTAGGGTAGCGGGAGGGCCACAAGAGACCCAGTACTTC; CDR3: CASSRVAGGPQETQYF
D: NA; size: many; J: TRBJ2-5; V: TRBV4-2; DNA: TGTGCCAGCAGCCAAGATTGGCGGGAGACCCAGTACTTC; CDR3: CASSQDWRETQYF
D: NA; size: NA; J: TRBJ1-4; V: TRBV20-1; DNA: TGCAGTGCTTCGGCCGGGCTGGTTGAAAAACTGTTTTTT; CDR3: CSASAGLVEKLFF
D: TRBD2; size: NA; J: TRBJ2-5; V: TRBV20-1; DNA: TGCAGTGCTTGGACTAGCGAAGAGACCCAGTACTTC; CDR3: CSAWTSEETQYF
D: NA; size: few; J: TRBJ2-5; V: TRBV6-5; DNA: TGTGCCAGCAGTTACTCGGGGCAGAATCAAGAGACCCAGTACTTC; CDR3: CASSYSGQNQETQYF
D: NA; size: NA; J: TRBJ2-1; V: TRBV6-2/TRBV6-3; DNA: TGTGCCAGCGGCCTGACAGTTAATGAGCAGTTCTTC; CDR3: CASGLTVNEQFF
D: TRBD1; size: few; J: TRBJ1-1; V: TRBV2; DNA: TGTGCCAGCACTGGGACAGGGGGCTACGCTTTCTTT; CDR3: CASTGTGGYAFF
D: TRBD1; size: NA; J: TRBJ1-3; V: TRBV3-1; DNA: TGTGCCAGCACCAAAGACAGGGGCCCTGGAAACACCATATATTTT; CDR3: CASTKDRGPGNTIYF